This T cell receptor beta chain was identified during a study of cytomegalovirus exposure and HLA in healthy donors. The study's findings and limits: Several of the most significant clusters appeared, in a later analysis, to be linked to common viral pathogens. In terms of immune exposure information, only CMV serostatus was available. The study designated roughly 160 TCR beta chains cytomegalovirus-associated.

Remarks on this clone: Antigen unknown.

Germline V CDR1 and CDR2: LNHNV, YYDKDF (reference sequence). The CDR3 contains 15 residues. V was pared by 3 bases and J by 3 bases, with 11 bases between. Vbeta (60) and Jbeta (13) primers were used in the PCR. Generated by immunoSEQ multiplex PCR, the TCRdb table keeps only in-frame clones and is missing some. Among about 70,000 clones listed, roughly two thirds were seen once. The V gene is TRBV15, the J gene TRBJ2-2, with D perhaps matching TRBD2 (6 bases). The sequenced material came from PBMCs. The TCR originated in a man between 40 and 49 years old in good health and CMV-seropositive. CDR3 residues: CATSSPWGDTGELFF. CDR3 coding DNA: TGTGCCACCAGCAGCCCTTGGGGGGACACCGGGGAGCTGTTTTTT.